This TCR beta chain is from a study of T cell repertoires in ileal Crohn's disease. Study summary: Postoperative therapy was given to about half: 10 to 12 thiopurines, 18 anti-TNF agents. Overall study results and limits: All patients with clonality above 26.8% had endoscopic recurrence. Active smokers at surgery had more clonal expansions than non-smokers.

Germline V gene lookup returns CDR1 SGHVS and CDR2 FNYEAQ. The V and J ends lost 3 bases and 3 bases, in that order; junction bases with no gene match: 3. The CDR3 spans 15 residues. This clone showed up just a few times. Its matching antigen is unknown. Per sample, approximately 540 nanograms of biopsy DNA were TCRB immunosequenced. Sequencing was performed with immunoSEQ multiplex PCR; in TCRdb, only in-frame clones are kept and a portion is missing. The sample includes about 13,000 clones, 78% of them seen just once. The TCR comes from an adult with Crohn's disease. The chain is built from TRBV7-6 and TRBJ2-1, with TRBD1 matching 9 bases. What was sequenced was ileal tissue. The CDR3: CASSFETGGYNEQFF. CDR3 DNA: TGTGCCAGCAGCTTCGAGACAGGGGGCTACAATGAGCAGTTCTTC.